Listed below are T cell receptor beta chains from one sample, sequenced in a study of CD8+CD57+ T cells in acquired aplastic anemia. TCRdb ran MiXCR on the reads and lists one entry per CDR3 protein. The table shows approximately 250,000 distinct CDR3 sequences, with approximately 82% occurring only once. Sequencing input: sorted CD4+, CD8+, or CD8+CD57+ T cells (not recorded which) from PBMCs. These receptors all come from a human donor with aplastic anemia. Each CDR3 is given with its conserved first and last residue. D genes are given only for firm matches. A clone size is listed for some rows: how often the clone was seen (once, few, many), or a class if it is expanded.

J	V	D	size	DNA	CDR3
TRBJ1-1	TRBV9	NA	NA	TGTGCCAGCAGCTCAGGGTCGACAACGCAGTCTTTTGCTTTCTTT	CASSSGSTTQSFAFF
TRBJ2-3	TRBV7-8	NA	NA	TGTGCCAGCAGCTTAGCTCCAGACGCCGCAGCCCTGTCCTTT	CASSLAPDAAALSF
TRBJ2-7	TRBV20-1	NA	NA	TGCAGTGCCACCAACTGGACAGACTACTCCTACGAGCAGTACTTC	CSATNWTDYSYEQYF
TRBJ2-7	TRBV7-3	NA	NA	TGTGCCACCAGCGGCCGGGGCCGTGCCGACGCGCAGTACTTC	CATSGRGRADAQYF
TRBJ2-7	TRBV7-7	TRBD2	NA	TGTGCCAGCTCTAGCGGGCCGACCTACGAGCAGTACTTC	CASSSGPTYEQYF
TRBJ1-5	TRBV20-1	NA	NA	TGCAGTGCCCAAGACAGGTTCAATCAGCCCCAGCATTTT	CSAQDRFNQPQHF
TRBJ2-3	TRBV15	NA	NA	TGTGCCACCAGCAACGGCGCCACAGAAGCGCAGTATTTT	CATSNGATEAQYF
TRBJ2-1	TRBV24-1	NA	few	TGTGCCACCCCCGAAACGGGGGTGGGGTACAATGAGCAGTTCTTC	CATPETGVGYNEQFF
TRBJ2-6	TRBV9	NA	NA	TGTGCCAGCAGCTTTCAGGGTAGCGACGGGGCCAACGTCCTGACTTTC	CASSFQGSDGANVLTF
TRBJ1-5	TRBV7-4	NA	NA	TGCGCCAGCAGCTTTCAAAGAAGCGGGGGGCGCGCCGAGCATTTT	CASSFQRSGGRAEHF
TRBJ1-2	TRBV20-1	NA	medium-sized	TGCAGTGCTGGAGGGGACGCCTATGGCTACACCTTC	CSAGGDAYGYTF
TRBJ2-5	TRBV2	NA	once	TGTGCCAGCAGTGAGGCGAATAGGAATCAGCCCCAGCACTTC	CASSEANRNQPQHF